One sample yielded the 27 T cell receptor beta chains listed below, sequenced in a study of blood T cell repertoires in COVID-19. Sequencing used immunoSEQ multiplex PCR; TCRdb keeps in-frame clones, though not all of them. The table shows 140,000 to 150,000 clones, with roughly 85% occurring only once. The specimen sequenced was PBMCs or T cells enriched from blood (not recorded which). The receptor source for this set is a man aged 50-60 years who had recovered from COVID-19.

The V call is TRBV6-2 or TRBV6-3, the J call TRBJ1-5; a weak D match, TRBD1 (5 bases). The germline V gene has CDR1 MNHEY and CDR2 SVGEGT. The CDR3 has 15 amino acids. V was cut by 1 base and J by 5 bases, with 12 bases left in between. The CDR3 DNA is TGTGCCAGCAGTTACTTATGGGGGGGAGATCAGCCCCAGCATTTT. Residues: CASSYLWGGDQPQHF.

The chain employs TRBV10-3 and TRBJ2-3; D gene ambiguous. The CDR3 sequence is 11 residues long. CDR1 is ENHRY and CDR2 is SYGVKD in the germline V gene. The V end was cut by 6 bases, the J end by 2 bases, with 3 bases between. The chain's CDR3 is CAIRATDTQYF. In nucleotides, the CDR3 is TGTGCCATCAGGGCCACAGATACGCAGTATTTT.

The V call is TRBV11-3, the J call TRBJ1-1, with no clear D. The germline gives CDR1 SGHNT, CDR2 YENEEA. The CDR3 has 14 residues. V lost 4 bases and J lost 0, with 9 bases in between. In DNA form, the CDR3 reads TGTGCCAGCAGCTCCGGGATTATGAACACTGAAGCTTTCTTT. This translates into CASSSGIMNTEAFF. The whole variable domain, filled in from reference TRBV11-3 and TRBJ1-1, reads EAGVVQSPRYKIIEKKQPVAFWCNPISGHNTLYWYLQNLGQGPELLIRYENEEAVDDSQLPKDRFSAERLKGVDSTLKIQPAELGDSAVYLCASSSGIMNTEAFFGQGTRLTVV.

The genes are TRBV7-2 and TRBJ1-5; 10 bases are a match to TRBD1. Trimming at V came to 1 base and at J to 2 bases, leaving 5 bases not matched to a gene. This CDR3 comprises 17 residues. CDR1 SGHTA and CDR2 FQGNSA come from the germline V gene. CDR3 amino acids: CASSLGVGTGGNQPQHF. The CDR3 nucleotides read TGTGCCAGCAGCTTAGGAGTTGGGACAGGGGGCAATCAGCCCCAGCATTTT.

This clone was counted between two and nine times. The chain carries TRBV7-2 and TRBJ1-1; D gene uncertain. The CDR3 runs to 13 residues. V gave up 1 base and J gave up 10 bases, with 13 bases separating them. Per germline, CDR1 SGHTA and CDR2 FQGNSA. The CDR3 DNA follows: TGTGCCAGCAGCTTAGATGCGGGGAGATTAGCTTTCTTT. As protein: CASSLDAGRLAFF. Based on the CDR3 plus reference TRBV7-2 and TRBJ1-1, the full variable domain is GAGVSQSPSNKVTEKGKDVELRCDPISGHTALYWYRQSLGQGLEFLIYFQGNSAPDKSGLPSDRFSAERTGGSVSTLTIQRTQQEDSAVYLCASSLDAGRLAFFGQGTRLTVV.

V usage is TRBV5-4 and J usage is TRBJ2-5; D uncertain. The V and J ends lost 1 base and 5 bases respectively, with 9 bases between them. Germline CDR1 SGHNT, CDR2 YYREEE (reference sequence). This CDR3 contains 13 residues. The DNA for the CDR3 is TGTGCCAGCAGCTTGTGGCAGACTGAGACCCAGTACTTC. This translates into CASSLWQTETQYF.

The gene calls are TRBV7-3 and TRBJ2-1; D not certain. Trimming pared 0 bases from V and 8 bases from J, leaving 14 bases between. Germline V gives CDR1 SGHTA, CDR2 FQGTGA. The CDR3 length is 15 residues. This CDR3 reads CASSLTVSLSYEQFF. In DNA form, the CDR3 reads TGTGCCAGCAGCTTAACTGTCAGTCTGTCCTATGAGCAGTTCTTC.

V usage is TRBV4-2 and J usage is TRBJ1-3; 9 positions agree with TRBD1. The CDR3 extends over 17 amino acids. Germline assignment: CDR1 LGHNA and CDR2 YNFKEQ. J lost 4 bases, V lost 2 bases, and 9 bases had no gene match. The CDR3 loop is CASSQNPPTGGGNTIYF. The CDR3 DNA sequence: TGTGCCAGCAGCCAAAATCCCCCGACAGGGGGAGGAAACACCATATATTTT.

The CDR3 DNA sequence: TGTGCCAGCAGCCAACTAGCGGGACAGAGCTCCTACGAGCAGTACGTC. Its protein is CASSQLAGQSSYEQYV. The rearrangement uses TRBV4-2 and TRBJ2-7; 9 bases align to TRBD2. This CDR3 contains 16 residues. The J segment lost 0 bases and the V segment lost 2 bases, leaving 5 bases of the junction unmatched. The germline V gene has CDR1 LGHNA and CDR2 YNFKEQ.

V gene TRBV19 combines with J gene TRBJ2-3, with 10 bases that match TRBD1. Germline trimming cut 10 bases from V and 5 bases from J; bases unmatched to any gene: 12. The CDR3 has 15 residues. The V gene's germline CDR1 is LNHDA and CDR2 SQIVND (reference sequence). The DNA of the CDR3 is TGTGCCACCACCCAGTTGGGACAGGGGAGAGATACGCAGTATTTT. The encoded protein is CATTQLGQGRDTQYF.

About this clone itself: A read error may account for a junction end that differs from germline. The chain joins TRBV5-4 to TRBJ2-2; 16 positions agree with TRBD2. This CDR3 region has 17 residues. The V gene's germline CDR1 is SGHNT and CDR2 YYREEE (reference sequence). CDR3 loop: CASSSGLAGGNAGELFF. DNA for the CDR3: TGTGCCAGCAGCTCGGGACTAGCGGGGGGGAACGCCGGGGAGCTGTTTTTT.

CDR3 region: CASSLEPSGGFGELFF. The CDR3 region has the DNA TGTGCCAGCAGCTTAGAGCCTAGCGGGGGGTTCGGGGAGCTGTTTTTT. The chain uses TRBV7-6 and TRBJ2-2; 11 bases are shared with TRBD2. The CDR3 sequence is 16 residues long. In germline, CDR1 is SGHVS, CDR2 FNYEAQ. After removal of 1 base from V and 7 bases from J, the junction contained 5 bases not matched to a gene. Together with reference TRBV7-6 and TRBJ2-2, the CDR3 gives the full variable domain: GAGVSQSPRYKVTKRGQDVALRCDPISGHVSLYWYRQALGQGPEFLTYFNYEAQQDKSGLPNDRFSAERPEGSISTLTIQRTEQRDSAMYRCASSLEPSGGFGELFFGEGSRLTVL.

The V gene is TRBV6-5, the J gene TRBJ1-1, with TRBD1 matching 7 bases. J gave up 7 bases and V 5 bases, and 13 bases lay outside the gene matches. The V gene's germline CDR1 is MNHEY and CDR2 SVGAGI. The CDR3 totals 15 residues. CDR3 DNA sequence: TGTGCCAGCAGTCCGAGACAGGGAAGGGAGAGTGAAGCTTTCTTT. Translated, it gives CASSPRQGRESEAFF.

The chain uses TRBV28 and TRBJ2-7, with D hard to call. CDR1 and CDR2 from the germline V gene are MDHEN and SYDVKM. This CDR3 is 10 amino acids long. V was clipped by 8 bases and J by 4 bases, with 6 bases between them. This chain's CDR3 is CASPLYEQYV. CDR3 in DNA: TGTGCCAGCCCATTGTACGAGCAGTACGTC.

The V call is TRBV4-1, the J call TRBJ1-4; 10 bases line up with TRBD1. Germline V gene sequence: CDR1 MGHRA, CDR2 YSYEKL. This CDR3 comprises 17 residues. V lost 4 bases, J lost 2 bases, and 7 bases stayed unmatched. For the CDR3, the DNA is TGCGCCAGCAGCCCTCGGGGACAGGGGCTTACTAATGAAAAACTGTTTTTT. Its protein is CASSPRGQGLTNEKLFF.

The genes are TRBV12-3 or TRBV12-4 and TRBJ2-1; no clear D gene. The CDR3 has 12 amino acids. Trimming cost V 0 bases and J 12 bases, with 9 bases left between them. CDR3 in DNA: TGTGCCAGCAGTTTAGCCTTTAACAGGCAGTTCTTC. It codes for CASSLAFNRQFF.

This sequence joins TRBV7-6 and TRBJ2-1, with D hard to call. CDR3 length: 13 residues. The V gene lost 3 bases and the J gene lost 4 bases, with 7 bases spanning the gap. CDR1 SGHVS and CDR2 FNYEAQ come from the germline V gene. CDR3 in amino acids: CASSFQSYNEQFF. Written as DNA, the CDR3 is TGTGCCAGCAGCTTCCAGTCTTACAATGAGCAGTTCTTC.

V usage is TRBV27 and J usage is TRBJ2-7; 7 positions agree with TRBD2. V shed 3 bases and J 2 bases; nucleotides not matched to a gene: 7. Looked up from germline, CDR1 is MNHEY and CDR2 is SMNVEV (reference sequence). The CDR3 is 15 amino acids. CDR3 nucleotides: TGTGCCAGCAGTTTTAACGGGAGGCCCCCCTACGAGCAGTACTTC. It codes for CASSFNGRPPYEQYF.

V and J are TRBV6-5 and TRBJ1-2; weak D call: TRBD1 (5 bases). The germline V and J ends were trimmed by 6 bases and 8 bases, with 13 bases remaining between them. CDR1 MNHEY and CDR2 SVGAGI come from the germline V gene. The CDR3 length is 12 residues. CDR3 sequence reads: CASREGLYGYTF. In DNA form, the CDR3 reads TGTGCCAGCAGAGAGGGACTATACGGCTACACCTTC.

This rearrangement joins TRBV3-1 (or the pseudogene TRBV3-2) to TRBJ2-5, with D perhaps TRBD1 (6 bases). CDR3 size: 14 residues. Germline V CDR1 and CDR2: LGHDT, YNNKEL (reference sequence). The V end was cut by 4 bases, the J end by 1 base, with 10 bases between. In DNA, the CDR3 is TGTGCCAGCAGCCTCGACAGGAGCCAAGAGACCCAGTACTTC. This gives the protein CASSLDRSQETQYF.

The chain combines TRBV28 with TRBJ1-1; D remains unclear. V lost 5 bases and J lost 1, with 8 bases in between. The CDR3 totals 13 residues. The germline V gene encodes CDR1 MDHEN and CDR2 SYDVKM. The CDR3 protein is CASSPPRNTEAFF. CDR3 in DNA: TGTGCCAGCAGTCCCCCCCGGAACACTGAAGCTTTCTTT.

The rearrangement uses TRBV7-2 and TRBJ1-2, with D perhaps matching TRBD1 (5 bases). Germline lookup yields CDR1 SGHTA and CDR2 FQGNSA. The V end was cut by 0 bases, the J end by 0 bases, with 14 bases between. The CDR3 consists of 17 residues. The CDR3 sequence is CASSLAGGQGANYGYTF. The CDR3 DNA follows: TGTGCCAGCAGCTTAGCCGGGGGTCAGGGAGCTAACTATGGCTACACCTTC.

In this sample, this clone turned up once. The rearrangement joins TRBV10-3 to TRBJ2-1; 9 bases fit TRBD2. This CDR3 region has 14 residues. Germline V CDR1 and CDR2: ENHRY, SYGVKD. V lost 2 bases to trimming and J lost 13 bases; unmatched junction nucleotides: 9. CDR3 sequence (DNA): TGTGCCATCAGTGAGGGGCCTAGCGGGGATAGCCAGTTCTTC. Encoded protein: CAISEGPSGDSQFF.

The chain has TRBV11-1 and TRBJ2-7; 11 bases fit TRBD1. The CDR3 totals 13 residues. V gave up 5 bases and J gave up 6 bases; unmatched junction bases: 3. CDR1 and CDR2 (germline): SGHAT, FQDESV (reference sequence). Here the CDR3 reads CASSAGTGGEQYV. DNA for the CDR3: TGTGCCAGCAGCGCCGGGACAGGGGGCGAGCAGTACGTC.

J is TRBJ1-5 and V is TRBV16; D gene unclear. The CDR3 is 16 residues long. The germline gives CDR1 KGHSY, CDR2 FQNENV. The germline V and J ends were trimmed by 3 bases and 3 bases, with 15 bases remaining between them. CDR3 sequence reads: CASSQDWGNNNQPQHF. The CDR3 region has the DNA TGTGCCAGCAGCCAGGACTGGGGAAACAACAATCAGCCCCAGCATTTT.

The chain couples TRBV28 to TRBJ1-6; 9 bases map to TRBD1. V lost 6 bases to trimming and J lost 2 bases; unmatched junction nucleotides: 2. Germline CDR1 reads MDHEN; CDR2 reads SYDVKM. The CDR3 totals 15 residues. The CDR3 bases are TGTGCCAGCAGACGACAGGGGGCCTATAATTCACCCCTCCACTTT. It codes for CASRRQGAYNSPLHF.

This chain links TRBV4-3 with TRBJ2-4, with TRBD1 matching 7 bases. CDR1 is LGHNA, CDR2 YSLEER, per germline. This CDR3 is 15 amino acids long. After removal of 2 bases from V and 5 bases from J, the junction contained 6 bases not matched to a gene. The CDR3 protein is CASSQSDRPENIQYF. The DNA for the CDR3 is TGCGCCAGCAGCCAATCGGACAGGCCCGAAAACATTCAGTACTTC.